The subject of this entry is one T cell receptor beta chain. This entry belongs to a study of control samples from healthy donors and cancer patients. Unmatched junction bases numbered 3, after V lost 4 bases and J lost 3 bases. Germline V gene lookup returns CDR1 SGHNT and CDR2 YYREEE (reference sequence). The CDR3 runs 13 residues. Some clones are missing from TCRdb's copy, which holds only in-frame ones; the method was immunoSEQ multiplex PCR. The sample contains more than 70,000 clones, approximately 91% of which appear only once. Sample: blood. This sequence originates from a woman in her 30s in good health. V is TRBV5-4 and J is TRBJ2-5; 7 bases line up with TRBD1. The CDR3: CASSAGTEETQYF. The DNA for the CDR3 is TGTGCCAGCAGCGCTGGGACAGAAGAGACCCAGTACTTC.